This T cell receptor (beta chain) was sequenced for a study of patients and donors after allogeneic stem cell transplantation. V trimming: 3 bases; J trimming: 6 bases; junction bases outside the gene matches: 10. There are 16 residues in the CDR3. Germline-derived CDR1 and CDR2 are LNHNV and YYDKDF (reference sequence). MiXCR, run by TCRdb on the RT-PCR reads, gives a single entry per CDR3 protein. The sample has roughly 880,000 distinct CDR3 sequences, approximately 18% seen once. This clonotype was seen a few times. This receptor was identified in a human donor who was either an allogeneic HSCT recipient or a stem cell or donor lymphocyte infusion donor (not recorded which). It is not recorded whose cells these are; they may come from a transplant donor. The sequenced sample consisted of blood, either unsorted or a sorted T cell fraction (not recorded which). The genes are TRBV15 and TRBJ2-3, with TRBD1 matching 9 bases. The CDR3 sequence: CATSRGGTGWSDTQYF. DNA for the CDR3: TGTGCCACCAGCAGGGGGGGGACAGGGTGGTCGGATACGCAGTATTTT.